Listed here are 29 T cell receptor beta chains from one sample, sequenced in a study of CD8 T cells in Susac syndrome (dated by TCRdb to the late 2010s). The method was the immunoSEQ multiplex PCR assay. RNA was extracted using the RNeasy kit, and about 0.5 to 1 ug of the RNA was reverse transcribed with random hexamers. TCRdb passed the public sequencing reads through fastp at Q25 and MiXCR, retaining productive beta sequences. Each entry merges the rows of one CDR3 protein and shows their most common DNA and genes. The sample table holds roughly 130,000 distinct CDR3 sequences, of which around 96% were seen once. The biggest ten clones account for less than 0.15% of the sample. The source material was CD4+ T cells from PBMCs. Source of these receptors: a human donor with Susac syndrome.

The chain employs TRBV7-9 and TRBJ1-5; D not resolved. The CDR3 sequence is 15 residues long. The V gene's germline CDR1 is SEHNR and CDR2 FQNEAQ (reference sequence). V was cut by 5 bases and J by 2 bases, with 13 bases left in between. The CDR3 DNA sequence: TGTGCCAGCAGCGGTGACCCGTGGGGCAATCAGCCCCAGCATTTT. This gives the protein CASSGDPWGNQPQHF.

This rearrangement joins TRBV6-5 to TRBJ2-3; TRBD1 matches at 7 bases. This CDR3 is built from 14 residues. Germline V gives CDR1 MNHEY, CDR2 SVGAGI. Trimming cost V 5 bases and J 2 bases; bases outside gene matches: 4. The CDR3 spells CASSRGQDTDTQYF. CDR3 in DNA: TGTGCCAGCAGTCGCGGACAGGACACAGATACGCAGTATTTT.

V usage is TRBV14 and J usage is TRBJ2-1; no definite D call. The V end was cut by 3 bases, the J end by 5 bases, with 8 bases between. CDR1 and CDR2 from the germline V gene are SGHDN and FVKESK. The length of the CDR3 is 13 residues. This CDR3 is CASSQGLNNEQFF. CDR3 coding DNA: TGTGCCAGCAGCCAGGGTCTAAACAATGAGCAGTTCTTC.

This clonotype was seen only a few times. This sequence joins TRBV3-1 and TRBJ1-1; unclear D gene. CDR1 LGHDT and CDR2 YNNKEL come from the germline V gene (reference sequence). The germline V and J ends were trimmed by 1 base and 3 bases, with 3 bases remaining between them. This CDR3 comprises 12 residues. CDR3 sequence reads: CASSQGDTEAFF. The CDR3 DNA is TGTGCCAGCAGCCAAGGTGACACTGAAGCTTTCTTT.

This clonotype was found once. The chain employs TRBV15 and TRBJ1-3; D perhaps matches TRBD1 (5 bases). Germline V gene sequence: CDR1 LNHNV, CDR2 YYDKDF (reference sequence). The CDR3 totals 16 residues. V lost 0 bases and J lost 5, with 14 bases in between. CDR3: CATSRDAATDRNTIYF. CDR3 nucleotide sequence: TGTGCCACCAGCAGAGATGCAGCGACGGACAGAAACACCATATATTTT. Filled out from reference TRBV15 and TRBJ1-3, the complete variable domain reads DAMVIQNPRYQVTQFGKPVTLSCSQTLNHNVMYWYQQKSSQAPKLLFHYYDKDFNNEADTPDNFQSRRPNTSFCFLDIRSPGLGDTAMYLCATSRDAATDRNTIYFGEGSWLTVV.

The genes are TRBV7-9 and TRBJ2-7; 10 nucleotides line up with TRBD2. With V trimmed by 5 bases and J by 7 bases, 8 bases remained unmatched. The length of the CDR3 is 14 residues. Germline V gene data show CDR1 as SEHNR and CDR2 as FQNEAQ (reference sequence). CDR3 coding DNA: TGTGCCAGCAGCCTGGAGGTAGCGGGAGGTGAGCAGTACTTC. It translates to CASSLEVAGGEQYF.

Here the CDR3 DNA reads TGCAGCGTTACCTTGACAGGAAACTATGGCTACACCTTC. It yields the protein CSVTLTGNYGYTF. The J gene is TRBJ1-2, the V gene TRBV29-1; TRBD1 is a possible D gene (6 bases). V was clipped by 5 bases and J by 2 bases, with 12 bases between them. CDR3 length: 13 amino acids. Germline values: CDR1 SQVTM, CDR2 ANQGSEA.

The CDR3 DNA reads as TGTGCCAGCAGTGACCGTGGGGCTAGGACAGATACGCAGTATTTT. This encodes CASSDRGARTDTQYF. The gene calls are TRBV2 and TRBJ2-3, with D possibly TRBD1 on 5 matching bases. The germline V gene encodes CDR1 SNHLY and CDR2 FYNNEI. CDR3 length equals 15 residues. V lost 3 bases to trimming and J lost 3 bases, with 13 bases between them.

The chain combines TRBV29-1 with TRBJ1-1; D gene unclear. Trimming cost V 3 bases and J 0 bases, with 11 bases left between them. The germline CDR1 and CDR2 sequences are SQVTM and ANQGSEA. This CDR3 is built from 14 residues. CDR3 nucleotide sequence: TGCAGCGTTGAGGTGTGGGCCCTGAACACTGAAGCTTTCTTT. It codes for CSVEVWALNTEAFF.

V is TRBV24-1 and J is TRBJ2-2, with D perhaps matching TRBD1 or TRBD2 (5 bases each). Germline V gene data show CDR1 as KGHDR and CDR2 as SFDVKD. The CDR3 contains 15 residues. Trimming cost V 3 bases and J 3 bases, with 10 bases left between them. For the CDR3, the DNA is TGTGCCACCAGTGATGCCGGGACCCACACCGGGGAGCTGTTTTTT. This sequence encodes CATSDAGTHTGELFF.

A single count supports this clonotype. This rearrangement joins TRBV20-1 to TRBJ1-5; 8 nucleotides match TRBD1. Germline V gene sequence: CDR1 DFQATT, CDR2 SNEGSKA (reference sequence). The CDR3 totals 15 residues. J gave up 3 bases and V 6 bases, and 10 bases lay outside the gene matches. CDR3 in amino acids: CSATPGTGTNQPQHF. The CDR3 DNA reads TGCAGTGCCACTCCCGGGACAGGCACCAATCAGCCCCAGCATTTT.

The rearrangement joins TRBV7-9 to TRBJ2-7; no reliable D call. The ends were cut back, 5 bases at V and 3 bases at J, with 11 bases in the middle. Germline V lookup: CDR1 SEHNR, CDR2 FQNEAQ (reference sequence). The CDR3 extends over 13 amino acids. The CDR3 region is CASSRLQGYEQYF. The CDR3 DNA reads as TGTGCCAGCAGCCGTCTACAAGGCTACGAGCAGTACTTC.

V gene TRBV7-8 combines with J gene TRBJ2-1; D not certain. V was pared by 2 bases and J by 9 bases, with 11 bases between. Looked up from germline, CDR1 is SGHVS and CDR2 is FQNEAQ. The CDR3 has 13 residues. CDR3 sequence: CASSLPPGTEQFF. The CDR3 nucleotides are TGTGCCAGCAGCTTACCCCCCGGTACTGAGCAGTTCTTC. The full variable domain, with the rest looked up from reference TRBV7-8 and TRBJ2-1, is GAGVSQSPRYKVAKRGQDVALRCDPISGHVSLFWYQQALGQGPEFLTYFQNEAQLDKSGLPSDRFFAERPEGSVSTLKIQRTQQEDSAVYLCASSLPPGTEQFFGPGTRLTVL.

The J gene is TRBJ2-3, the V gene TRBV29-1; 13 nucleotides match TRBD2. The CDR3 has 15 amino acids. V lost 5 bases, J lost 1 base, and 3 bases stayed unmatched. CDR1 and CDR2 from the germline V gene are SQVTM and ANQGSEA. The CDR3 region is CSVTGTSGGTDTQYF. CDR3 DNA sequence: TGCAGCGTTACCGGGACTAGCGGGGGCACAGATACGCAGTATTTT.

The gene calls are TRBV30 and TRBJ1-1; the match to TRBD1 covers 7 bases. The CDR3 consists of 14 residues. Germline loops: CDR1 GTSNPN, CDR2 SVGIG (reference sequence). The junction had 3 bases not matched to a gene; V was cut back by 0 bases and J by 2 bases. The chain's CDR3 is CAWSVGTANTEAFF. In nucleotides, the CDR3 is TGTGCCTGGAGTGTTGGGACAGCAAACACTGAAGCTTTCTTT. The whole variable domain, filled in from reference TRBV30 and TRBJ1-1, reads SQTIHQWPATLVQPVGSPLSLECTVEGTSNPNLYWYRQAAGRGLQLLFYSVGIGQISSEVPQNLSASRPQDRQFILSSKKLLLSDSGFYLCAWSVGTANTEAFFGQGTRLTVV.

J is TRBJ1-3 and V is TRBV29-1; D unresolved. Germline CDR1 and CDR2: SQVTM and ANQGSEA. Trimming took 0 bases from V and 3 from J, leaving 6 bases between them. CDR3 length: 13 amino acids. Here the CDR3 reads CSVEEYGGNTIYF. For the CDR3, the DNA is TGCAGCGTTGAAGAATACGGTGGAAACACCATATATTTT.

The chain links TRBV29-1 to TRBJ2-3, with 11 bases aligning to TRBD2. This CDR3 is built from 18 residues. The V and J ends lost 2 bases and 4 bases, in that order; junction bases with no gene match: 14. Germline V gives CDR1 SQVTM, CDR2 ANQGSEA. As DNA, the CDR3 is TGCAGCGTTGAAAGGTCTTTTACTAGCGGGAGTTGGTCAGATACGCAGTATTTT. This codes for CSVERSFTSGSWSDTQYF.

This sequence joins TRBV12-3 or TRBV12-4 and TRBJ2-5, with D possibly being TRBD1 (6 bases). The CDR3 length is 13 residues. V lost 6 bases and J 4 bases, leaving 12 bases between the germline ends. The CDR3 DNA reads as TGTGCCAGCAGCCTGGGGGCTGTAGAGACCCAGTACTTC. Protein sequence: CASSLGAVETQYF.

This chain links TRBV6-6 with TRBJ1-5; D gene ambiguous. Trimming took 5 bases from V and 4 from J, leaving 9 bases between them. This CDR3 spans 13 amino acids. Germline V lookup: CDR1 MNHNY, CDR2 SVGAGI (reference sequence). The CDR3 DNA reads as TGTGCCAGCAGTCTGGACGGGAATCAGCCCCAGCATTTT. The encoded protein is CASSLDGNQPQHF.

The chain uses TRBV5-6 and TRBJ1-4, with 12 positions matching TRBD1. The germline V gene encodes CDR1 SGHDT and CDR2 YYEEEE. V was clipped by 3 bases and J by 7 bases; unmatched bases: 10. CDR3 length equals 17 residues. The CDR3 bases are TGTGCCAGCAGCTCCTCCGGGACAGGGGGCTATAGTGAAAAACTGTTTTTT. It yields the protein CASSSSGTGGYSEKLFF.

CDR3 coding DNA: TGTGCCAGCTCCGGGACAAGAGACAATGAGCAGTTCTTC. Translated, it gives CASSGTRDNEQFF. V gene TRBV2 combines with J gene TRBJ2-1; maybe TRBD1 (6 bases). Trimming took off 8 bases at V and 5 bases at J, with 13 bases between the two ends. CDR1 is SNHLY, CDR2 FYNNEI, per germline. This CDR3 comprises 13 residues.

J is TRBJ2-5 and V is TRBV29-1, with 11 bases matching TRBD2. Per germline, CDR1 SQVTM and CDR2 ANQGSEA. The CDR3 is made up of 12 amino acids. V shed 6 bases and J 5 bases; nucleotides not matched to a gene: 2. The CDR3 nucleotides are TGCAGCGTGACTAGCGGGACGGAGACCCAGTACTTC. It encodes CSVTSGTETQYF.

This chain uses TRBV29-1 with TRBJ2-5; 8 positions agree with TRBD1. Germline V gene data show CDR1 as SQVTM and CDR2 as ANQGSEA. Trimming at V came to 6 bases and at J to 3 bases, leaving 3 bases not matched to a gene. The CDR3 length is 12 residues. The CDR3 DNA reads as TGCAGCGTGCTGACAGGGGAAGAGACCCAGTACTTC. It is translated as CSVLTGEETQYF.

V is TRBV25-1 and J is TRBJ2-7, with D tentatively TRBD1 (6 bases). The germline V and J ends were trimmed by 7 bases and 2 bases, with 12 bases remaining between them. CDR1 is MGHDK and CDR2 is SYGVNS in the germline V gene. CDR3 length: 13 amino acids. CDR3 sequence reads: CASTLTGTYEQYF. The CDR3 nucleotides read TGTGCCAGCACTTTGACAGGAACCTACGAGCAGTACTTC.

The chain uses TRBV29-1 and TRBJ2-3; no reliable D call. The CDR3 length is 9 residues. CDR1 is SQVTM and CDR2 is ANQGSEA in the germline V gene. The DNA for the CDR3 is TGCAGTGACACAGATACGCAGTATTTT. Translated: CSDTDTQYF.

The chain uses TRBV9 and TRBJ2-5; no clear D. Trimming removed 0 bases from V and 3 bases from J, with 9 bases in between. The germline V gene encodes CDR1 SGDLS and CDR2 YYNGEE. The CDR3 spans 14 residues. CDR3 DNA sequence: TGTGCCAGCAGCGTAGCTGGCGGCGAAGAGACCCAGTACTTC. This codes for CASSVAGGEETQYF.

This chain joins TRBV19 and TRBJ1-2; no reliable D call. The V gene lost 3 bases and the J gene lost 7 bases, with 15 bases spanning the gap. From germline, CDR1 is LNHDA and CDR2 SQIVND (reference sequence). The CDR3 runs 14 residues. The CDR3 nucleotides are TGTGCCAGTAGTATTAACAGCCCAGGAGGTGGCTACACCTTC. Amino acids: CASSINSPGGGYTF.

This clonotype was seen just once. The rearrangement links TRBV6-5 to TRBJ2-1; 8 bases are a match to TRBD2. Germline CDR1 and CDR2: MNHEY and SVGAGI. The V segment lost 2 bases and the J segment 5 bases; nucleotides outside the gene matches: 2. The CDR3 has 14 amino acids. CDR3 loop: CASSYGAGDNEQFF. As DNA, the CDR3 is TGTGCCAGCAGTTACGGAGCGGGAGACAATGAGCAGTTCTTC.

A few counts support this clonotype. The V gene is TRBV6-1, the J gene TRBJ2-7, with D tentatively TRBD1 (6 bases). Germline values: CDR1 MNHNS, CDR2 SASEGT. V lost 5 bases and J 5 bases, leaving 13 bases between the germline ends. The CDR3 spans 13 residues. CDR3 bases: TGTGCCAGCAGTCAGGGGCCGATTCACGAGCAGTACTTC. It specifies CASSQGPIHEQYF.